Following are 3 T cell receptor beta chains from one sample sequenced in a study of blood T cell repertoires in COVID-19. Here immunoSEQ multiplex PCR was the method, and the copy in TCRdb shows in-frame clones only, minus some. The data hold some 140,000 clones, with about four fifths observed a single time. Material for sequencing was peripheral blood. These receptors were obtained from a woman in her fifties or sixties with acute or convalescent COVID-19.

The gene calls are TRBV4-1 and TRBJ2-1, with 12 bases fitting TRBD1. From germline, CDR1 is MGHRA and CDR2 YSYEKL. This CDR3 has 17 amino acids. Trimming cost V 0 bases and J 7 bases; bases outside gene matches: 7. The CDR3 sequence is CASSQDGGQGARNEQFF. In nucleotides, the CDR3 is TGCGCCAGCAGCCAAGATGGGGGACAGGGGGCTCGGAATGAGCAGTTCTTC.

This chain joins TRBV24-1 and TRBJ2-1; TRBD1 matches 9 bases. The CDR3 totals 15 residues. CDR1 KGHDR and CDR2 SFDVKD come from the germline V gene. Trimming took 5 bases from V and 6 from J; bases not matched to a gene: 7. The CDR3 is CATSGGTGLLNEQFF. The DNA for the CDR3 is TGTGCCACCAGTGGAGGGACAGGGCTCCTCAATGAGCAGTTCTTC.

This clone appeared a single time. In DNA, the CDR3 is TGTGCCAGCAGCACACAGGGGGCCGGGGAGCTGTTTTTT. Translating gives CASSTQGAGELFF. The rearrangement links TRBV3-1 (or the pseudogene TRBV3-2) to TRBJ2-2; 8 nucleotides agree with TRBD1. The length of the CDR3 is 13 residues. Germline-derived CDR1 and CDR2 are LGHDT and YNNKEL (reference sequence). J lost 6 bases, V lost 5 bases, and 2 bases had no gene match.